The 28 T cell receptor beta chains in this list originate from one sample, sequenced in a study of vaccination and CD4 T cells after COVID-19. The treatment was: roughly ten-day PBMC culture with coronavirus spike peptide pools or control peptides (ViraFEST assay). Sequenced with the Oncomine TCR Beta short-read assay was DNA taken from cultured CD4+ T cells. TCRdb re-called the PCR reads with MiXCR, one entry per CDR3 protein. The sample yields 15,000 to 20,000 distinct CDR3 sequences, about 56% seen once. These receptors are not linked to any known antigen. The sample consisted of CD4+ T cells from blood, cultured in vitro. The receptors were sampled from a human donor who had recovered from COVID-19.

This clonotype was detected once. The chain is built from TRBV18 and TRBJ2-5; no definite D call. This CDR3 is built from 15 residues. CDR1 KGHSH and CDR2 LQKENI come from the germline V gene. Deletions cut 1 base from V and 2 bases from J, with 11 bases between. The CDR3 sequence: CASSPRVTGQETQYF. The DNA for the CDR3 is TGTGCCAGCTCACCACGGGTTACGGGTCAAGAGACCCAGTACTTC.

CDR3: CSARGPSFGEQYF. The CDR3 DNA reads TGCAGTGCTAGAGGCCCCTCCTTCGGCGAGCAGTACTTC. The chain employs TRBV20-1 and TRBJ2-1; no reliable D call. With the DNA end fitting TRBJ2-7 better, the J assignment may be wrong. The CDR3 runs 13 residues. CDR1 is DFQATT, CDR2 SNEGSKA, per germline (reference sequence).

This sequence joins TRBV6-1 and TRBJ1-2, with D perhaps matching TRBD1 (6 bases). The CDR3 has 14 amino acids. Trimming took 7 bases from V and 0 from J, leaving 12 bases between them. CDR1 is MNHNS and CDR2 is SASEGT in the germline V gene. CDR3 sequence: CASNTGNTNYGYTF. CDR3 coding DNA: TGTGCCAGCAATACAGGGAATACTAACTATGGCTACACCTTC.

The chain is built from TRBV20-1 and TRBJ1-2; no definite D call. This CDR3 comprises 15 residues. Looked up from germline, CDR1 is DFQATT and CDR2 is SNEGSKA (reference sequence). The V end was cut by 1 base, the J end by 4 bases, with 16 bases between. CDR3 coding DNA: TGCAGTGCTAGAGGGGCAGGAAAGGAGGTCTATGGCTACACCTTC. Its protein is CSARGAGKEVYGYTF.

The chain couples TRBV20-1 to TRBJ1-2; 8 bases map to TRBD1. CDR3 length: 12 amino acids. V trimming: 3 bases; J trimming: 7 bases; junction bases outside the gene matches: 4. Germline loops: CDR1 DFQATT, CDR2 SNEGSKA (reference sequence). CDR3 sequence (DNA): TGCAGTGCTAGGGACAGGGTTCGTGGCTACACCTTC. Translation gives CSARDRVRGYTF.

V and J are TRBV7-9 and TRBJ1-5; D not certain. The CDR3 covers 12 residues. Trimming stripped 3 bases from V and 9 bases from J, with 9 bases between. The germline V gene encodes CDR1 SEHNR and CDR2 FQNEAQ (reference sequence). CDR3 in amino acids: CASSLFLGPQHF. The CDR3 DNA is TGTGCCAGCAGCTTGTTTTTAGGGCCCCAGCATTTT.

This chain links TRBV7-6 with TRBJ2-5; weak D call: TRBD2 (6 bases). This CDR3 region has 15 residues. Deletions cut 4 bases from V and 4 bases from J, with 16 bases between. The germline gives CDR1 SGHVS, CDR2 FNYEAQ. Written as DNA, the CDR3 is TGTGCCAGCAGCTCCGCGACTAAGCGGGTAGAGACCCAGTACTTC. It encodes CASSSATKRVETQYF.

Only a few counts were recorded for this clonotype. This chain uses TRBV10-3 with TRBJ2-3, with 11 bases that match TRBD2. V shed 5 bases, J shed 6 bases, and the junction held 10 bases outside the gene matches. CDR1 and CDR2 from the germline V gene are ENHRY and SYGVKD. The CDR3 contains 16 residues. CDR3 region: CAISRSTSGTGDTQYF. DNA for the CDR3: TGTGCCATCAGTCGTTCGACTAGCGGGACTGGGGATACGCAGTATTTT.

This chain uses TRBV25-1 with TRBJ1-2; D possibly corresponds to TRBD1 (6 bases). Trimming stripped 1 base from V and 8 bases from J, with 14 bases between. The germline CDR1 and CDR2 sequences are MGHDK and SYGVNS. The CDR3 loop spans 14 amino acids. The CDR3 reads CASSEWGTQGGYTF. The CDR3 region has the DNA TGTGCCAGCAGTGAATGGGGGACACAGGGAGGCTACACCTTC.

There are a few counts of this clonotype. The chain links TRBV20-1 to TRBJ2-3; no clear D gene. Trimming removed 4 bases from V and 4 bases from J, with 15 bases in between. The CDR3 has 14 amino acids. The germline CDR1 and CDR2 sequences are DFQATT and SNEGSKA (reference sequence). CDR3 amino acids: CSAKVSSRADTQYF. The CDR3 nucleotides are TGCAGTGCTAAAGTGTCTAGTCGAGCAGATACGCAGTATTTT.

To note about this clonotype: Just one base apart from a much larger clone, this may be a read error. The chain uses TRBV20-1 and TRBJ2-3, with TRBD1 matching 8 bases. CDR3 size: 19 residues. Germline V gene data show CDR1 as DFQATT and CDR2 as SNEGSKA (reference sequence). The V gene end was trimmed by 4 bases and the J gene end by 3 bases; junction bases not matched to a gene: 21. This CDR3 reads CSAKPVTGQESGATDTQYF. Written as DNA, the CDR3 is TGCAGTGCTAAGCCCGTAACGGGACAGGAGTCGGGGGCTACAGATACGCAGTATTTT.

The chain uses TRBV5-4 and TRBJ2-6; D is tentatively TRBD1 or TRBD2 (6 bases each). Trimming took 0 bases from V and 1 from J, leaving 11 bases between them. CDR1 and CDR2 (germline): SGHNT, YYREEE (reference sequence). The CDR3 loop spans 17 amino acids. CDR3 sequence reads: CASSLGGAGSGANVLTF. DNA of the CDR3: TGTGCCAGCAGCTTGGGGGGGGCTGGGTCTGGGGCCAACGTCCTGACTTTC.

This clonotype was seen a handful of times. The chain recombines TRBV5-1 with TRBJ2-7; 8 positions agree with TRBD1. Germline CDR1 is SGHRS and CDR2 is YFSETQ. CDR3 length: 14 amino acids. V shed 0 bases, J shed 4 bases, and the junction held 3 bases outside the gene matches. In DNA, the CDR3 is TGCGCCAGCAGCTTGGGGACAGGGCGTTACGAGCAGTACTTC. This sequence encodes CASSLGTGRYEQYF.

V and J are TRBV20-1 and TRBJ1-6; 9 nucleotides agree with TRBD1. The CDR3 runs 14 residues. Germline CDR1 is DFQATT and CDR2 is SNEGSKA (reference sequence). V lost 0 bases to trimming and J lost 10 bases; unmatched junction nucleotides: 4. CDR3 coding DNA: TGCAGTGCTAGAGATCACAGGGGGCACTCACCCCTCCACTTT. Residues: CSARDHRGHSPLHF.

This chain links TRBV2 with TRBJ1-5, with D unresolved. The V end lost 0 bases, the J end lost 7 bases, and 16 bases lay between the germline ends. The germline V gene has CDR1 SNHLY and CDR2 FYNNEI. The CDR3 sequence is 16 residues long. CDR3 in amino acids: CASSEAFDPAGQPQHF. As DNA, the CDR3 is TGTGCCAGCAGTGAAGCTTTCGACCCGGCGGGGCAGCCCCAGCATTTT. The variable domain in full, completed from reference TRBV2 and TRBJ1-5, reads EPEVTQTPSHQVTQMGQEVILRCVPISNHLYFYWYRQILGQKVEFLVSFYNNEISEKSEIFDDQFSVERPDGSNFTLKIRSTKLEDSAMYFCASSEAFDPAGQPQHFGDGTRLSIL.

The V call is TRBV11-3, the J call TRBJ2-7, with 7 bases fitting TRBD2. CDR1 and CDR2 from the germline V gene are SGHNT and YENEEA. The CDR3 contains 14 residues. V lost 2 bases to trimming and J lost 2 bases; unmatched junction nucleotides: 3. Written as DNA, the CDR3 is TGTGCCAGCAGCTTACGAGCGGGAACCTACGAGCAGTACTTC. This translates into CASSLRAGTYEQYF.

This clonotype has more than one count but fewer than ten. V usage is TRBV15 and J usage is TRBJ1-6; 8 nucleotides align to TRBD1. The CDR3 runs to 16 residues. Germline V gene data show CDR1 as LNHNV and CDR2 as YYDKDF (reference sequence). After removal of 4 bases from V and 4 bases from J, the junction contained 6 bases not matched to a gene. The CDR3 region is CATSTGDRIYNSPLHF. The CDR3 nucleotides are TGTGCCACCAGCACGGGGGACAGGATATATAATTCACCCCTCCACTTT.

The chain carries TRBV7-9 and TRBJ1-1; D is uncertain. This CDR3 is built from 14 residues. V lost 6 bases to trimming and J lost 7 bases, with 18 bases between them. Germline CDR1 and CDR2: SEHNR and FQNEAQ (reference sequence). DNA for the CDR3: TGTGCCAGCAGTGCCCAGGCGGCGGACTTTGAAGCTTTCTTT. It yields the protein CASSAQAADFEAFF.

The sample holds a few counts of this clonotype. This chain uses TRBV21-1 with TRBJ2-1; no check of the table's D call, TRBD1, against the DNA was made. TRBV21-1 is shown as a pseudogene. CDR3 size: 16 residues. The CDR3 DNA reads as TGTGCCAGCAGCCGCTGGGACAAAAGGTCCATCAATGAGCAGTTCTTC. The encoded protein is CASSRWDKRSINEQFF.

With respect to this clonotype: This is likely a read error, given that the CDR3 carries no conserved phenylalanine or tryptophan at its end. The V call is TRBV7-3, the J call TRBJ1-1; D unclear. This CDR3 has 14 amino acids. V dropped 5 bases and J dropped 1 base, with 11 bases sitting between them. Germline V gene sequence: CDR1 SGHTA, CDR2 FQGTGA. CDR3 loop: CASSQEPQNTEAFL. CDR3 sequence (DNA): TGTGCCAGCAGCCAAGAACCCCAGAACACTGAAGCTTTCTTA.

This clonotype turned up a few times. This chain joins TRBV7-3 and TRBJ2-5; D is uncertain. The CDR3 is made up of 13 amino acids. V was shortened by 0 bases and J by 5 bases, with 7 bases between the two germline ends. The V gene's germline CDR1 is SGHTA and CDR2 FQGTGA. The CDR3 sequence: CASSLTSTETQYF. The CDR3 coding sequence is TGTGCCAGCAGCTTAACGTCCACCGAGACCCAGTACTTC. Combining the CDR3 with reference TRBV7-3 and TRBJ2-5 gives the whole variable domain GAGVSQTPSNKVTEKGKYVELRCDPISGHTALYWYRQSLGQGPEFLIYFQGTGAADDSGLPNDRFFAVRPEGSVSTLKIQRTERGDSAVYLCASSLTSTETQYFGPGTRLLVL.

The genes are TRBV5-1 and TRBJ2-3; the D gene is possibly TRBD2 (6 bases). The CDR3 runs 15 residues. Trimming left V 2 bases short and J 3 bases short, with 13 bases between. Germline V lookup: CDR1 SGHRS, CDR2 YFSETQ. The CDR3 sequence is CASSFRLGLTDTQYF. CDR3 nucleotides: TGCGCCAGCAGCTTTCGACTAGGCTTAACAGATACGCAGTATTTT.

The CDR3 DNA sequence: TGCAGTGCAGTTCCGGAGGCTACCTACAATGAGCAGTTCTTC. Its protein is CSAVPEATYNEQFF. The chain joins TRBV20-1 to TRBJ2-1; weak D call: TRBD2 (5 bases). The CDR3 totals 14 residues. CDR1 is DFQATT and CDR2 is SNEGSKA in the germline V gene (reference sequence). Trimming pared 6 bases from V and 2 bases from J, leaving 14 bases between.

This rearrangement joins TRBV11-3 to TRBJ1-2; D is unresolved. CDR1 SGHNT and CDR2 YENEEA come from the germline V gene. This CDR3 is built from 12 residues. V lost 3 bases, J lost 5 bases, and 7 bases lay in between. CDR3 bases: TGTGCCAGCAGCTTCCGGGAATATGGCTACACCTTC. Its protein product is CASSFREYGYTF. Filled out from reference TRBV11-3 and TRBJ1-2, the complete variable domain reads EAGVVQSPRYKIIEKKQPVAFWCNPISGHNTLYWYLQNLGQGPELLIRYENEEAVDDSQLPKDRFSAERLKGVDSTLKIQPAELGDSAVYLCASSFREYGYTFGSGTRLTVV.

This clonotype was picked up a small number of times. The rearrangement uses TRBV15 and TRBJ2-6; tentatively, D is TRBD1 (5 bases). Trimming shortened V by 0 bases and J by 4 bases, and 16 bases separated the two germline ends. This CDR3 is built from 18 residues. The germline CDR1 and CDR2 sequences are LNHNV and YYDKDF (reference sequence). In DNA form, the CDR3 reads TGTGCCACCAGCAGAGATTTTCTTGAAGGGGCAGGGGCCAACGTCCTGACTTTC. This encodes CATSRDFLEGAGANVLTF. The full variable domain, with the rest looked up from reference TRBV15 and TRBJ2-6, is DAMVIQNPRYQVTQFGKPVTLSCSQTLNHNVMYWYQQKSSQAPKLLFHYYDKDFNNEADTPDNFQSRRPNTSFCFLDIRSPGLGDTAMYLCATSRDFLEGAGANVLTFGAGSRLTVL.

This chain connects TRBV14 to TRBJ1-2, with 7 nucleotides matching TRBD1. CDR3 length equals 15 residues. The V gene's germline CDR1 is SGHDN and CDR2 FVKESK. Trimming cost V 2 bases and J 2 bases; bases outside gene matches: 5. CDR3 residues: CASSQTGTANYGYTF. CDR3 nucleotides: TGTGCCAGCAGCCAAACGGGGACAGCAAACTATGGCTACACCTTC.

This chain links TRBV5-1 with TRBJ2-7; D is uncertain. From germline, CDR1 is SGHRS and CDR2 YFSETQ. The CDR3 is made up of 14 amino acids. V lost 4 bases and J lost 0, with 11 bases in between. The CDR3 DNA reads as TGCGCCAGCAGCCTGACGATTAGCTCCTACGAGCAGTACTTC. Protein: CASSLTISSYEQYF.

This clonotype was recorded a few times. The chain employs TRBV20-1 and TRBJ1-2; 7 bases fit TRBD1. Looked up from germline, CDR1 is DFQATT and CDR2 is SNEGSKA (reference sequence). The CDR3 extends over 14 amino acids. V dropped 2 bases and J dropped 9; count of bases not matched to a gene: 12. This CDR3 reads CSARLSQGEFSYTF. The CDR3 nucleotides are TGCAGTGCTAGATTAAGCCAGGGGGAATTTAGCTACACCTTC.